This T cell receptor beta chain was documented in a study of T-cell reconstitution after alpha-beta-depleted transplantation in children. Study results and caveats: Expanded graft clones numbering several hundred reportedly gave rise to alpha-beta T cells about two months after transplant.

For TCRbeta, the library was prepared with unique molecular identifiers. MiXCR, run by TCRdb on the PCR reads, gives a single entry per CDR3 protein. This sample has 280,000 or so distinct CDR3 sequences, with around a tenth found just once. This CDR3 spans 14 amino acids. The germline CDR1 and CDR2 sequences are SQVTM and ANQGSEA. Trimming pared 3 bases from V and 2 bases from J, leaving 13 bases between. This clonotype was seen more than once but under ten times. Its antigen is not known. The J gene is TRBJ1-2, the V gene TRBV29-1; D unresolved. The specimen comprised peripheral blood, sampled 180 days after TCRalphabeta/CD19-depleted stem cell transplant. The clonotype comes from a male patient between 2 and 15 years old who had a stem cell transplant for chronic granulomatous disease, so the T cells may come from the graft donor. DNA of the CDR3: TGCAGCGTTGAGATACAGACTAGGAACTATGGCTACACCTTC. It translates to CSVEIQTRNYGYTF.